The 21 T cell receptor beta chains below all came from one sample that was sequenced in a study of spatial heterogeneity in lung cancer. TCRdb used MiXCR to reprocess the 5' RACE reads, holding one entry per CDR3 protein. The table shows 1,500 to 2,000 distinct CDR3 sequences, with around 17% occurring only once. Time point defined: sample taken at primary tumor resection. Unsorted whole RNA of tumor, nontumor lung or frozen PBMC was sequenced. The input for sequencing was PBMCs, taken at surgery. These receptors were taken from a male donor with early-stage non-small cell lung cancer.

The rearrangement uses TRBV7-9 and TRBJ2-5; maybe TRBD1 (6 bases). V lost 5 bases, J lost 2 bases, and 18 bases lay in between. The CDR3 consists of 16 residues. The germline CDR1 and CDR2 sequences are SEHNR and FQNEAQ (reference sequence). The CDR3 is CASSPIGQTLQETQYF. CDR3 bases: TGTGCCAGCAGCCCCATTGGACAGACTTTACAAGAGACCCAGTACTTC.

The rearrangement links TRBV10-3 to TRBJ1-5, with a tentative D call TRBD1 (6 bases). V gave up 6 bases and J gave up 3 bases, with 12 bases separating them. The CDR3 spans 14 residues. The germline V gene encodes CDR1 ENHRY and CDR2 SYGVKD. Here the CDR3 reads CAISGRGDNQPQHF. The CDR3 DNA sequence: TGTGCCATCAGCGGGAGGGGGGACAATCAGCCCCAGCATTTT.

This clonotype was counted between two and nine times. The chain joins TRBV5-1 to TRBJ2-7, with D unresolved. V gave up 4 bases and J gave up 3 bases, with 17 bases separating them. The CDR3 spans 15 residues. Germline V gene data show CDR1 as SGHRS and CDR2 as YFSETQ. DNA for the CDR3: TGCGCCAGCAGCATCGACGGGCTGGGGAACTACGAGCAGTACTTC. As protein: CASSIDGLGNYEQYF.

Relative to its sample, this clonotype is large. The rearrangement links TRBV11-2 to TRBJ2-7; 7 bases are shared with TRBD1. This CDR3 has 16 amino acids. From germline, CDR1 is SGHAT and CDR2 FQNNGV. The J segment lost 2 bases and the V segment lost 5 bases, leaving 12 bases of the junction unmatched. The CDR3 region is CASSQGWGQPAYEQYF. The CDR3, as DNA: TGTGCCAGCAGCCAGGGGTGGGGACAGCCCGCCTACGAGCAGTACTTC.

By share, this clonotype ranks as medium-sized. The chain uses TRBV20-1 and TRBJ2-7; D uncertain. This CDR3 region has 11 residues. V was clipped by 0 bases and J by 6 bases, with 6 bases between them. CDR1 and CDR2 (germline): DFQATT, SNEGSKA (reference sequence). The CDR3 nucleotides are TGCAGTGCTAGAGAGGACGGCGAGCAGTACTTC. It yields the protein CSAREDGEQYF.

By its share, this clonotype is medium-sized. The chain uses TRBV7-9 and TRBJ2-1, with D possibly matching TRBD1 (5 bases). Germline CDR1 SEHNR, CDR2 FQNEAQ (reference sequence). The CDR3 runs 15 residues. Trimming cost V 5 bases and J 1 base, with 12 bases left between them. For the CDR3, the DNA is TGTGCCAGCAGCAAAGACAGCGTATCCTACAATGAGCAGTTCTTC. It encodes CASSKDSVSYNEQFF.

This clonotype was counted ten times or more. The chain links TRBV7-8 to TRBJ2-7, with D maybe TRBD1 (5 bases). Germline CDR1 reads SGHVS; CDR2 reads FQNEAQ. V shed 1 base and J shed 2 bases, with 9 bases lying between them. There are 14 residues in the CDR3. For the CDR3, the DNA is TGTGCCAGCAGCTTAGTCCAGGGCCCCTACGAGCAGTACTTC. Protein product: CASSLVQGPYEQYF.

Sample share makes this clonotype medium-sized. The rearrangement joins TRBV18 to TRBJ2-7; TRBD1 matches at 7 bases. CDR1 and CDR2 from the germline V gene are KGHSH and LQKENI. The V and J ends lost 3 bases and 6 bases, in that order; junction bases with no gene match: 5. This CDR3 has 13 residues. The CDR3 here is CASSPKQGVEQYF. The DNA of the CDR3 is TGTGCCAGCTCACCGAAGCAGGGGGTCGAGCAGTACTTC.

This clonotype was counted a few times. The chain uses TRBV3-1 and TRBJ2-7, with TRBD1 identical over 9 bases. The CDR3 length is 15 residues. Germline V gene lookup returns CDR1 LGHDT and CDR2 YNNKEL (reference sequence). V shed 5 bases, J shed 6 bases, and the junction held 11 bases outside the gene matches. The CDR3 DNA reads TGTGCCAGCAGCATCCCGGGACAGGGCGGCTCCGAGCAGTACTTC. This sequence encodes CASSIPGQGGSEQYF.

This chain joins TRBV10-1 and TRBJ2-7; 8 bases are a match to TRBD1. The germline V gene encodes CDR1 WNHNN and CDR2 SYGVQD (reference sequence). The CDR3 consists of 14 residues. DNA for the CDR3: TGCGCAACCCTCCCCTTCGGACAGGGTGACGAGCAGTACTTC. Translating gives CATLPFGQGDEQYF.

Within the sample, this clonotype is medium-sized. The chain recombines TRBV20-1 with TRBJ2-2; 7 bases are a match to TRBD2. J lost 4 bases, V lost 3 bases, and 5 bases had no gene match. This CDR3 spans 14 amino acids. From germline, CDR1 is DFQATT and CDR2 SNEGSKA (reference sequence). The CDR3 sequence: CSASRAGATGELFF. The CDR3 DNA is TGCAGTGCTAGTAGGGCGGGAGCCACCGGGGAGCTGTTTTTT.

This clonotype is medium-sized by share. This chain joins TRBV27 and TRBJ2-1, with TRBD2 identical over 10 bases. CDR3 length equals 15 residues. The V and J ends lost 4 bases and 5 bases, in that order; junction bases with no gene match: 5. The germline V gene encodes CDR1 MNHEY and CDR2 SMNVEV (reference sequence). CDR3 coding DNA: TGTGCCAGCAGTTGGATAGCGGGAGGAAACAATGAGCAGTTCTTC. This encodes CASSWIAGGNNEQFF.

The chain uses TRBV27 and TRBJ2-2; D gene ambiguous. Germline values: CDR1 MNHEY, CDR2 SMNVEV (reference sequence). With 6 bases removed from V and 3 bases from J, the gap between germline ends came to 11 bases. The CDR3 sequence is 14 residues long. The CDR3 reads CASSLRDYTGELFF. The CDR3 DNA follows: TGTGCCAGCAGCCTGCGAGATTACACCGGGGAGCTGTTTTTT.

This clonotype was picked up one time. The chain employs TRBV7-2 and TRBJ2-3; D unclear. The V end lost 0 bases, the J end lost 3 bases, and 4 bases lay between the germline ends. Germline V gene data show CDR1 as SGHTA and CDR2 as FQGNSA. This CDR3 has 13 amino acids. This CDR3 is CASSLAITDTQYF. Written as DNA, the CDR3 is TGTGCCAGCAGCTTAGCTATTACAGATACGCAGTATTTT.

This clonotype has at least ten counts. V gene TRBV7-2 combines with J gene TRBJ2-3; the match to TRBD2 covers 10 bases. The CDR3 runs to 16 residues. Germline loops: CDR1 SGHTA, CDR2 FQGNSA. V lost 6 bases to trimming and J lost 0 bases; unmatched junction nucleotides: 6. The CDR3 DNA reads TGTGCCAGCAGTTTCCTAGCGGGAGCTAGCACAGATACGCAGTATTTT. Protein sequence: CASSFLAGASTDTQYF.

This clonotype is medium-sized by share. V is TRBV6-2 or TRBV6-3 and J is TRBJ2-7; 11 bases fit TRBD2. J was trimmed by 6 bases and V by 2 bases; bases with no gene match: 3. In germline, CDR1 is MNHEY, CDR2 SVGEGT. The CDR3 length is 14 residues. CDR3 in DNA: TGTGCCAGCAGTTACACTAGCGGGGGCGGCGAGCAGTACTTC. It translates to CASSYTSGGGEQYF.

The V gene is TRBV18, the J gene TRBJ2-5; TRBD1 is a possible D gene (6 bases). Trimming removed 2 bases at V and 2 bases at J, with 6 bases between. CDR1 and CDR2 (germline): KGHSH, LQKENI. The CDR3 sequence is 13 residues long. CDR3 DNA: TGTGCCAGCTCACCAGGACAGCAAGAGACCCAGTACTTC. Residues: CASSPGQQETQYF.

This clonotype was observed a handful of times. The chain combines TRBV6-2 or TRBV6-3 with TRBJ2-7; D unresolved. CDR1 MNHEY and CDR2 SVGEGT come from the germline V gene. V shed 6 bases and J shed 3 bases, with 6 bases lying between them. The CDR3 consists of 11 residues. The chain's CDR3 is CASSDLYEQYF. Here the CDR3 DNA reads TGTGCCAGCAGCGACCTCTACGAGCAGTACTTC.

In this sample, this clonotype is medium-sized (0.01 to 0.1%). The rearrangement links TRBV7-9 to TRBJ2-2; 7 bases are a match to TRBD2. Germline CDR1 SEHNR, CDR2 FQNEAQ (reference sequence). V dropped 11 bases and J dropped 2; count of bases not matched to a gene: 14. The length of the CDR3 is 16 residues. CDR3 sequence (DNA): TGTGCCCTGGGAGTAGCGGGCGGAGTCAACACCGGGGAGCTGTTTTTT. It translates to CALGVAGGVNTGELFF.

This clonotype qualifies as medium-sized. J is TRBJ2-7 and V is TRBV25-1; D is tentatively TRBD1 or TRBD2 (5 bases each). V was clipped by 3 bases and J by 7 bases, with 16 bases between them. Germline-derived CDR1 and CDR2 are MGHDK and SYGVNS. This CDR3 has 14 residues. CDR3 sequence (DNA): TGTGCCAGCAGTGACGCAGGGACCTTTTCGGAGCAGTACTTC. Its protein product is CASSDAGTFSEQYF.

The chain carries TRBV27 and TRBJ2-1; 9 bases map to TRBD2. Germline CDR1 MNHEY, CDR2 SMNVEV (reference sequence). The CDR3 has 14 amino acids. Trimming cost V 6 bases and J 6 bases; bases outside gene matches: 6. The CDR3 spells CASRRTSVGNEQFF. The CDR3 DNA reads TGTGCCAGCAGAAGGACTAGCGTCGGCAATGAGCAGTTCTTC.